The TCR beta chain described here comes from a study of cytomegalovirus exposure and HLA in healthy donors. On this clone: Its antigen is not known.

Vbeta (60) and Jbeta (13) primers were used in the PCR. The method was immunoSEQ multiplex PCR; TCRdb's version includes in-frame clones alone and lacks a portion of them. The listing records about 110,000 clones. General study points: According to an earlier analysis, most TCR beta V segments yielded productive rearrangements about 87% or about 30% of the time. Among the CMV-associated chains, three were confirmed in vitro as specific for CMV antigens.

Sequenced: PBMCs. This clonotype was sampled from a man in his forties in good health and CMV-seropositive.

CDR3 region: CASKTGARTYEQYF. The DNA of the CDR3 is TGTGCCAGCAAGACAGGGGCGAGAACCTACGAGCAGTACTTC. The genes are TRBV2 and TRBJ2-7; TRBD1 matches 8 bases. In germline, CDR1 is SNHLY, CDR2 FYNNEI. Germline trimming cut 7 bases from V and 2 bases from J; bases unmatched to any gene: 7. The CDR3 is 14 residues long.